This is a list of T cell receptor beta chains from one sample in a study of T cells in Graves' hyperthyroidism and ophthalmopathy. One entry per CDR3 protein results from TCRdb running MiXCR on the multiplex PCR reads. Altogether about 400,000 distinct CDR3 sequences are present, over 12% being singletons, with the ten largest covering around 14%. Sequenced input: blood. The origin of the receptors is a man in his late teens or twenties with Graves' ophthalmopathy. The CDR3 runs from the conserved cysteine through the conserved F or W. D genes are given only for firm matches. The listing skips clone size in some rows; elsewhere it reads once, few, many or a size class.

v_call	j_call	clone_size	d_call	cdr3_aa	cdr3_nt
TRBV18	TRBJ2-3	many	NA	CASSPEQGSTDTQYF	TGTGCCAGCTCACCGGAACAGGGTAGCACAGATACGCAGTATTTT
TRBV10-3	TRBJ2-3	many	TRBD1	CAIRATGEGDTQYF	TGTGCCATCAGGGCGACAGGGGAAGGGGATACGCAGTATTTT
TRBV7-9	TRBJ2-3	NA	TRBD2	CASSSTSGGAADTQYF	TGTGCCAGCAGCTCGACGAGCGGGGGGGCCGCAGATACGCAGTATTTT
TRBV11-2	TRBJ2-1	NA	NA	CASSLRELAYNEQFF	TGTGCCAGCAGCTTACGAGAGCTCGCGTACAATGAGCAGTTCTTC
TRBV5-4	TRBJ2-3	few	TRBD2	CASSFSGSQDTQYF	TGTGCCAGCAGCTTTAGCGGGAGTCAAGATACGCAGTATTTT
TRBV5-1	TRBJ2-5	many	NA	CASSSSETQYF	TGCGCCAGCAGCTCAAGCGAGACCCAGTACTTC
TRBV24-1	TRBJ2-3	many	TRBD2	CATSLNGIAGGSTDTQYF	TGTGCCACCAGCCTGAATGGAATAGCGGGGGGGAGCACAGATACGCAGTATTTT
TRBV10-3	TRBJ2-7	many	TRBD2	CAITRTSGIYEQYF	TGTGCCATCACCAGGACTAGCGGGATCTACGAGCAGTACTTC
TRBV7-9	TRBJ2-5	few	NA	CASSPYPQETQYF	TGTGCCAGCAGCCCATACCCCCAGGAGACCCAGTACTTC
TRBV27	TRBJ2-7	few	NA	CASSEFRGRSYEQYF	TGTGCCAGCAGCGAGTTCAGGGGTAGGTCCTACGAGCAGTACTTC
TRBV7-8	TRBJ2-3	many	NA	CASSLGAGPIGTQYF	TGTGCCAGCAGCTTAGGAGCTGGCCCCATCGGTACGCAGTATTTT
TRBV27	TRBJ2-7	many	NA	CASSLAANTYEQYF	TGTGCCAGCAGTTTAGCGGCCAATACTTACGAGCAGTACTTC
TRBV28	TRBJ1-5	few	TRBD1	CASSLWDRGLNQPQHF	TGTGCCAGCAGTTTATGGGACAGGGGGCTTAATCAGCCCCAGCATTTT
TRBV6-6	TRBJ2-1	many	NA	CASSYSISYNEQFF	TGTGCCAGCAGTTACTCGATAAGTTACAATGAGCAGTTCTTC
TRBV12-3/TRBV12-4	TRBJ1-2	few	NA	CASSFLGVRGYTF	TGTGCCAGCAGTTTTTTGGGGGTAAGGGGCTACACCTTC
TRBV27	TRBJ2-7	many	TRBD2	CASSPYLREGTDEQYF	TGTGCCAGCAGTCCCTACTTGCGGGAGGGCACGGACGAGCAGTACTTC
TRBV5-1	TRBJ2-1	many	NA	CASSSSSYNEQFF	TGCGCCAGCAGTTCCAGCTCCTACAATGAGCAGTTCTTC
TRBV4-1	TRBJ2-7	many	TRBD2	CASSQGLAGGLSYEQYF	TGCGCCAGCAGCCAAGGTTTAGCGGGAGGATTATCCTACGAGCAGTACTTC
TRBV5-1	TRBJ2-7	many	NA	CASSLLAGSPYEQYF	TGCGCCAGCAGCTTGTTGGCGGGGAGTCCCTACGAGCAGTACTTC
TRBV9	TRBJ2-1	NA	TRBD2	CASSVEGTSNEQFF	TGTGCCAGCAGCGTAGAGGGGACTAGCAATGAGCAGTTCTTC
TRBV14	TRBJ2-7	many	NA	CASSQEHPSVEQYF	TGTGCCAGCAGCCAAGAACACCCATCGGTCGAGCAGTACTTC
TRBV7-8	TRBJ1-5	many	NA	CASSSLGADANQPQHF	TGTGCCAGCAGCTCTCTAGGGGCCGACGCCAATCAGCCCCAGCATTTT
TRBV3-1	TRBJ2-2	few	TRBD2	CASSPWTSGRPGELFF	TGTGCCAGCAGCCCCTGGACTAGCGGGAGACCCGGGGAGCTGTTTTTT
TRBV13	TRBJ2-7	many	NA	CASSLGRGTYEQYF	TGTGCCAGCAGCTTAGGAAGGGGCACCTACGAGCAGTACTTC
TRBV6-6	TRBJ1-5	NA	NA	CASSYSPGQPQHF	TGTGCCAGCAGTTACTCGCCTGGGCAGCCCCAGCATTTT
TRBV30	TRBJ2-4	many	NA	CAWSVQGAIAKNIQYF	TGTGCCTGGAGTGTACAGGGAGCTATAGCCAAAAACATTCAGTACTTC
TRBV12-3/TRBV12-4	TRBJ1-1	many	NA	CAAGRGTEAFF	TGTGCCGCAGGGAGGGGCACTGAAGCTTTCTTT
TRBV15	TRBJ2-7	few	NA	CATSLERPYEQYF	TGTGCCACCAGCTTAGAGCGCCCCTACGAGCAGTACTTC
TRBV11-3	TRBJ2-2	many	NA	CASSPVPGSANTGELFF	TGTGCCAGCAGCCCTGTTCCGGGGTCCGCGAACACCGGGGAGCTGTTTTTT
TRBV6-1	TRBJ2-2	few	NA	CASNRNPNTGELFF	TGTGCCAGCAACAGAAACCCGAACACCGGGGAGCTGTTTTTT
TRBV3-1	TRBJ2-1	NA	NA	CASSQGTAGYNEQFF	TGTGCCAGCAGCCAGGGGACGGCAGGCTACAATGAGCAGTTCTTC